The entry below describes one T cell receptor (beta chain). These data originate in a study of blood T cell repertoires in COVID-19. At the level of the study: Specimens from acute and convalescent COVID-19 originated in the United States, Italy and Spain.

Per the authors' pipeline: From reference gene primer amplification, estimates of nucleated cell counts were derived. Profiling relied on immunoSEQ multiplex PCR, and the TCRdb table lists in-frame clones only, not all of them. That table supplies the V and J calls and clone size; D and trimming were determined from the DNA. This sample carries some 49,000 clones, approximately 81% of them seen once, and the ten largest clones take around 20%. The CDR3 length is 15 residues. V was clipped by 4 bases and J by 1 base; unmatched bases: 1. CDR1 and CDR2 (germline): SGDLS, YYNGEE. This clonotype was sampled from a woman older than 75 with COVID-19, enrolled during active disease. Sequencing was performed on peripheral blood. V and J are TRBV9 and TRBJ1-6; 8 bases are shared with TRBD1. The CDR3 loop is CASSHRGSYNSPLHF. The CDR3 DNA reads TGTGCCAGCAGCCACAGGGGGTCCTATAATTCACCCCTCCACTTT.